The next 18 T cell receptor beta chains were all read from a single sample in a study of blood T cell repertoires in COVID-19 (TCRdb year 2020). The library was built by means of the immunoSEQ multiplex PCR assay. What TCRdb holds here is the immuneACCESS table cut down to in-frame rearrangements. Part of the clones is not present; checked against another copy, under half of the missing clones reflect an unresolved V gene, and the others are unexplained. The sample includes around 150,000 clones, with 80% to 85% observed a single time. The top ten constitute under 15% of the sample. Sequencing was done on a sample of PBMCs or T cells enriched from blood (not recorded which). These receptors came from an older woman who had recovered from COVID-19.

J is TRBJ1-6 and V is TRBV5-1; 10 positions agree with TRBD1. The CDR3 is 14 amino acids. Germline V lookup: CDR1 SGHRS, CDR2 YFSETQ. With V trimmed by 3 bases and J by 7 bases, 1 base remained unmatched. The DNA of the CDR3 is TGCGCCAGCAGCTGGGGACAGGGGAATTCACCCCTCCACTTT. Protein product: CASSWGQGNSPLHF.

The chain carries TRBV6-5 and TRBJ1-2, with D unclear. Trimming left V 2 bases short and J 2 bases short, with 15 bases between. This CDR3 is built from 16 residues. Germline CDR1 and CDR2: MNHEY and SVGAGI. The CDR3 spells CASSYLSGSPNYGYTF. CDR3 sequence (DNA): TGTGCCAGCAGTTACCTGTCAGGCAGTCCCAACTATGGCTACACCTTC.

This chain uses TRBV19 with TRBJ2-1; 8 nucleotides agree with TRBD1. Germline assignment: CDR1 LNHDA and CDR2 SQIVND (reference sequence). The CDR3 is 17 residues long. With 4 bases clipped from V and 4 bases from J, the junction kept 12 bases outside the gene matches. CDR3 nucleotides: TGTGCCAGTAGTAGGGGGACAGGCCCGACCCGATACAATGAGCAGTTCTTC. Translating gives CASSRGTGPTRYNEQFF.

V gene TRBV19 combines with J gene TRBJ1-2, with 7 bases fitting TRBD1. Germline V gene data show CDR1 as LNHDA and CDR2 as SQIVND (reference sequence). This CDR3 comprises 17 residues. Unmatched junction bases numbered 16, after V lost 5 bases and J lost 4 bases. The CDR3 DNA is TGTGCCAGTAGTCCCCAGGGCTCTGGGACAGTCCGCTATGGCTACACCTTC. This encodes CASSPQGSGTVRYGYTF.

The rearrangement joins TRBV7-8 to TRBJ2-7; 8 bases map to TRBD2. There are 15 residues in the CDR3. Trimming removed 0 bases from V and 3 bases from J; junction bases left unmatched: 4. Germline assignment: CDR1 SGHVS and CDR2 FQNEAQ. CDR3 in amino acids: CASSLASGGDYEQYF. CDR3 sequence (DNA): TGTGCCAGCAGCTTAGCGTCGGGAGGGGACTACGAGCAGTACTTC.

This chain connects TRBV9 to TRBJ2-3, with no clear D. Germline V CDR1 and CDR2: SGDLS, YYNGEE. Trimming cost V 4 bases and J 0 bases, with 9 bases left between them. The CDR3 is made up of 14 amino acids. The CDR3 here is CASSKRPSTDTQYF. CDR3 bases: TGTGCCAGCAGCAAGAGGCCTAGCACAGATACGCAGTATTTT.

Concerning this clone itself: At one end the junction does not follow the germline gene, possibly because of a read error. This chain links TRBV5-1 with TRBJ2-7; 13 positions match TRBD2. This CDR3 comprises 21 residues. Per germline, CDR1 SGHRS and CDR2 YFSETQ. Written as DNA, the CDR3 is TGCGCCAGCAGCTTCCAAAGGACAGGACGACTAGCGGGAGGTCCGCCCTATGAGCAGTACTTC. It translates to CASSFQRTGRLAGGPPYEQYF.

This CDR3 reads CASSEAAFGRGQPQHF. The CDR3 nucleotides read TGTGCCAGCAGTGAAGCGGCCTTCGGTCGGGGTCAGCCCCAGCATTTT. The J gene is TRBJ1-5, the V gene TRBV6-1; no firm D call. In germline, CDR1 is MNHNS, CDR2 SASEGT. The CDR3 runs to 16 residues. The V gene lost 0 bases and the J gene lost 6 bases, with 15 bases spanning the gap.

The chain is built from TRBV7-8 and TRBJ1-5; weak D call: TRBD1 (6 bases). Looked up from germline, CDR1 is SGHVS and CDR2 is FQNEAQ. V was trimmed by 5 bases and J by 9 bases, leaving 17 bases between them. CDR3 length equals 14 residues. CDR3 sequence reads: CASSERQALTPQHF. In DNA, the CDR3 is TGTGCCAGCAGCGAACGACAGGCCCTCACGCCCCAGCATTTT.

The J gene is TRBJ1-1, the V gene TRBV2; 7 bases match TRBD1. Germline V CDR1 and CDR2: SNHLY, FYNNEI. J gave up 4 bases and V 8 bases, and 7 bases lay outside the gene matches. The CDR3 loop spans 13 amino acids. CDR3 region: CASSPQGTTEAFF. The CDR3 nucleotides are TGTGCCAGCTCACCACAGGGGACCACTGAAGCTTTCTTT. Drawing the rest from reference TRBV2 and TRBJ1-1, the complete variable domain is EPEVTQTPSHQVTQMGQEVILRCVPISNHLYFYWYRQILGQKVEFLVSFYNNEISEKSEIFDDQFSVERPDGSNFTLKIRSTKLEDSAMYFCASSPQGTTEAFFGQGTRLTVV.

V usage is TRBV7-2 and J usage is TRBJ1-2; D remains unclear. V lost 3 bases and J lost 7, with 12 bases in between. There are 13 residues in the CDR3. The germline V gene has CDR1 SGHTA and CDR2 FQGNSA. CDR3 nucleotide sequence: TGTGCCAGCAGCTTTAACACACCCACTGGCTACACCTTC. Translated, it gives CASSFNTPTGYTF. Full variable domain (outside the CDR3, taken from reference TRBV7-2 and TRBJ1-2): GAGVSQSPSNKVTEKGKDVELRCDPISGHTALYWYRQSLGQGLEFLIYFQGNSAPDKSGLPSDRFSAERTGGSVSTLTIQRTQQEDSAVYLCASSFNTPTGYTFGSGTRLTVV.

CDR3 residues: CASSLGTSNSPLHF. CDR3 bases: TGTGCCAGCAGTTTGGGGACAAGTAATTCACCCCTCCACTTT. V gene TRBV27 combines with J gene TRBJ1-6, with D perhaps matching TRBD1 (6 bases). V was cut by 3 bases and J by 6 bases, with 9 bases left in between. Germline V CDR1 and CDR2: MNHEY, SMNVEV (reference sequence). The CDR3 spans 14 residues.

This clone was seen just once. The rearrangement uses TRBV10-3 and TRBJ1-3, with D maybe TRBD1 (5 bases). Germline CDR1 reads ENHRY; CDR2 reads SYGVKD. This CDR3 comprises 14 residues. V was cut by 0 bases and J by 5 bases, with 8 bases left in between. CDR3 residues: CAISESTARNTIYF. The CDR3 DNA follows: TGTGCCATCAGTGAGTCGACAGCACGAAACACCATATATTTT.

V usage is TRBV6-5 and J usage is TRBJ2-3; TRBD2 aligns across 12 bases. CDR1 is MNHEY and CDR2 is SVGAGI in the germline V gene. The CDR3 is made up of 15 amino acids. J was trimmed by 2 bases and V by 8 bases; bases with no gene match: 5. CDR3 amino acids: CASLLAGGATDTQYF. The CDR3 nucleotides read TGTGCCAGCTTACTAGCGGGGGGCGCCACAGATACGCAGTATTTT.

CDR3 loop: CASSLISGGSTEAFF. As DNA, the CDR3 is TGTGCCAGCAGCTTAATTTCGGGAGGAAGTACTGAAGCTTTCTTT. The rearrangement uses TRBV7-2 and TRBJ1-1; D gene ambiguous. The CDR3 runs 15 residues. Trimming removed 2 bases at V and 5 bases at J, with 15 bases between. Germline V gives CDR1 SGHTA, CDR2 FQGNSA. Full variable domain (missing parts from reference TRBV7-2 and TRBJ1-1): GAGVSQSPSNKVTEKGKDVELRCDPISGHTALYWYRQSLGQGLEFLIYFQGNSAPDKSGLPSDRFSAERTGGSVSTLTIQRTQQEDSAVYLCASSLISGGSTEAFFGQGTRLTVV.

CDR3 sequence: CASSPSFWPGELFF. The CDR3 region has the DNA TGTGCCAGCTCACCATCCTTTTGGCCCGGGGAGCTGTTTTTT. This rearrangement joins TRBV18 to TRBJ2-2; D uncertain. The germline gives CDR1 KGHSH, CDR2 LQKENI. V was trimmed by 2 bases and J by 6 bases, leaving 10 bases between them. The CDR3 has 14 amino acids.

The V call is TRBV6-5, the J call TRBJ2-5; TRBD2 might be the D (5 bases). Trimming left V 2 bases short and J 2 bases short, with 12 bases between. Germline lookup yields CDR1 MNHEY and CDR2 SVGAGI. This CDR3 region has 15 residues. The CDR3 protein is CASSYPRSGQETQYF. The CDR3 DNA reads TGTGCCAGCAGTTACCCGAGGTCGGGGCAAGAGACCCAGTACTTC.

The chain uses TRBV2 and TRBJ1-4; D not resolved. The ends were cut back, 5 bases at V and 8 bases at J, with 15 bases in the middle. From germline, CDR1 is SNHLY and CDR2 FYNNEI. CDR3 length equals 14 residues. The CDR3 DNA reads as TGTGCCAGCAGTATTTCGCGGAGTTCAGAAAAACTGTTTTTT. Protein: CASSISRSSEKLFF.